These 16 T cell receptor beta chains originate from one sample sequenced in a study of cytomegalovirus exposure and HLA in healthy donors. Amplification used 60 Vbeta primers and 13 Jbeta primers. TCRdb's table, derived via immunoSEQ multiplex PCR, lists solely in-frame clones and lacks some. The repertoire holds some 100,000 clones, with 76% as singletons. Sequencing input: PBMCs. The receptors come from a middle-aged woman in good health and CMV-seropositive.

The chain carries TRBV5-1 and TRBJ1-3; D unclear. This CDR3 region has 16 residues. Germline values: CDR1 SGHRS, CDR2 YFSETQ. Trimming left V 4 bases short and J 2 bases short, with 16 bases between. The CDR3 is CASSNAPVLAGNTIYF. The CDR3 DNA reads as TGCGCCAGCAGCAACGCACCGGTTCTTGCTGGAAACACCATATATTTT.

The chain is built from TRBV5-1 and TRBJ1-2; possible D gene TRBD1, 5 bases. The CDR3 runs 14 residues. In germline, CDR1 is SGHRS, CDR2 YFSETQ. V was cut by 2 bases and J by 4 bases, with 12 bases left in between. In DNA form, the CDR3 reads TGCGCCAGCAGCTTACAGGATCCAGCCTATGGCTACACCTTC. It specifies CASSLQDPAYGYTF.

This clone has just a few counts. The rearrangement uses TRBV11-2 and TRBJ2-5; no clear D. Germline V gives CDR1 SGHAT, CDR2 FQNNGV. The CDR3 spans 15 residues. The ends were cut back, 1 base at V and 5 bases at J, with 14 bases in the middle. The CDR3 DNA sequence: TGTGCCAGCAGCTTAGGTTTGAGCGCTGACGAGACCCAGTACTTC. Protein product: CASSLGLSADETQYF.

This rearrangement joins TRBV27 to TRBJ2-7; TRBD1 agrees at 8 bases. This CDR3 is built from 13 residues. CDR1 MNHEY and CDR2 SMNVEV come from the germline V gene (reference sequence). V shed 8 bases, J shed 2 bases, and the junction held 5 bases outside the gene matches. Written as DNA, the CDR3 is TGTGCCAGCCGGACAGGGAACCCCTACGAGCAGTACTTC. The encoded protein is CASRTGNPYEQYF.

This clone was seen more than once but under ten times. Germline is not matched at one junction end, which may reflect a read error. The gene calls are TRBV7-7 and TRBJ2-5; D remains ambiguous. This CDR3 has 14 amino acids. The germline CDR1 and CDR2 sequences are SSHAT and FNYEAQ (reference sequence). In nucleotides, the CDR3 is TGTGCTAGCAGCTTACTACCCACGCGGGAGACCCAGTACTTC. Protein sequence: CASSLLPTRETQYF.

The chain employs TRBV27 and TRBJ2-3, with 10 bases aligning to TRBD1. Losses at the gene ends were 8 bases for V and 0 bases for J; bases not matched to a gene: 5. The CDR3 runs 15 residues. CDR1 and CDR2 from the germline V gene are MNHEY and SMNVEV (reference sequence). The CDR3 here is CASFDRGPSTDTQYF. Written as DNA, the CDR3 is TGTGCCAGCTTCGACAGGGGGCCTAGCACAGATACGCAGTATTTT.

The chain links TRBV2 to TRBJ1-2; TRBD1 matches 7 bases. Germline values: CDR1 SNHLY, CDR2 FYNNEI. The V gene end was trimmed by 4 bases and the J gene end by 8 bases; junction bases not matched to a gene: 7. This CDR3 contains 13 residues. CDR3 sequence: CASSAMDRSGYTF. CDR3 coding DNA: TGTGCCAGCAGTGCTATGGACAGGAGCGGCTACACCTTC.

This chain's CDR3 is CASSFLPGQGYEQYF. The CDR3 DNA reads as TGCGCCAGCAGCTTCCTTCCGGGACAGGGCTACGAGCAGTACTTC. This chain links TRBV4-1 with TRBJ2-7, with 9 nucleotides matching TRBD1. CDR3 length: 15 amino acids. Germline V gene data show CDR1 as MGHRA and CDR2 as YSYEKL. With 5 bases clipped from V and 3 bases from J, the junction kept 8 bases outside the gene matches.

V gene TRBV6-5 combines with J gene TRBJ2-2; perhaps TRBD2 as D (7 bases). The CDR3 is 15 amino acids. The V and J ends lost 5 bases and 10 bases respectively, with 20 bases between them. Germline V gene lookup returns CDR1 MNHEY and CDR2 SVGAGI. CDR3 sequence reads: CASSAIRRGASELFF. For the CDR3, the DNA is TGTGCCAGCAGTGCAATCCGTCGGGGGGCCTCGGAGCTGTTTTTT.

The rearrangement links TRBV9 to TRBJ2-7, with 10 bases fitting TRBD1. V gave up 3 bases and J gave up 6 bases; unmatched junction bases: 9. From germline, CDR1 is SGDLS and CDR2 YYNGEE. The CDR3 covers 15 residues. The CDR3 here is CASSARTGTGAEQYF. In DNA form, the CDR3 reads TGTGCCAGCAGCGCCCGAACAGGGACAGGGGCCGAGCAGTACTTC.

The chain couples TRBV14 to TRBJ2-7; no clear D. Looked up from germline, CDR1 is SGHDN and CDR2 is FVKESK. Between the trimmed V and J ends, which lost 5 bases and 4 bases, there was a span of 12 bases. The CDR3 loop spans 13 amino acids. The chain's CDR3 is CASSYATSYEQYF. Here the CDR3 DNA reads TGTGCCAGCAGCTACGCGACATCTTACGAGCAGTACTTC.

On this clone: No conserved phenylalanine or tryptophan is present at the end of the CDR3, so a read error is the likely explanation. The chain links TRBV7-3 to TRBJ1-1; D call uncertain. Looked up from germline, CDR1 is SGHTA and CDR2 is FQGTGA. V was cut by 2 bases and J by 4 bases, with 8 bases left in between. The CDR3 is 13 amino acids. The CDR3 DNA is TGTGCCAGCAGCTTAGGTCCTTTCACTGAAGCTTTCTCT. Encoded protein: CASSLGPFTEAFS.

V and J are TRBV18 and TRBJ1-4, with 8 bases aligning to TRBD1. Germline CDR1 and CDR2: KGHSH and LQKENI. V was clipped by 3 bases and J by 9 bases; unmatched bases: 6. The CDR3 sequence is 14 residues long. The CDR3: CASSPPDRGKKLFF. The CDR3 region has the DNA TGTGCCAGCTCACCGCCCGACAGGGGTAAAAAACTGTTTTTT.

The genes are TRBV5-1 and TRBJ2-5; 11 positions match TRBD2. This CDR3 is 16 amino acids long. The germline gives CDR1 SGHRS, CDR2 YFSETQ. Trimming cost V 0 bases and J 2 bases; bases outside gene matches: 3. The CDR3 region is CASSLALAGGQETQYF. The CDR3 DNA reads as TGCGCCAGCAGCTTGGCCCTAGCGGGGGGTCAAGAGACCCAGTACTTC. The whole variable domain, remainder taken from reference TRBV5-1 and TRBJ2-5, is KAGVTQTPRYLIKTRGQQVTLSCSPISGHRSVSWYQQTPGQGLQFLFEYFSETQRNKGNFPGRFSGRQFSNSRSEMNVSTLELGDSALYLCASSLALAGGQETQYFGPGTRLLVL.

The V and J genes are TRBV5-1 and TRBJ2-3, with 7 positions matching TRBD1. The V gene end was trimmed by 0 bases and the J gene end by 4 bases; junction bases not matched to a gene: 2. CDR3 size: 14 residues. From germline, CDR1 is SGHRS and CDR2 YFSETQ. CDR3 in amino acids: CASSLEGGPDTQYF. The CDR3 coding sequence is TGCGCCAGCAGCTTGGAAGGGGGCCCAGATACGCAGTATTTT.

The rearrangement links TRBV19 to TRBJ2-3; TRBD1 matches 9 bases. Trimming cost V 9 bases and J 1 base; bases outside gene matches: 2. The CDR3 consists of 13 residues. The germline CDR1 and CDR2 sequences are LNHDA and SQIVND (reference sequence). The CDR3 DNA reads as TGTGCCAGCAGGACAGGGGGCACAGATACGCAGTATTTT. Protein product: CASRTGGTDTQYF.